This TCR beta chain emerged from a study of monozygotic twins with inflammatory bowel disease (dated by TCRdb to between 2018 and 2021). For the study in its entirety: The complete study included 28 monozygotic twin pairs: 19 IBD-discordant Danish pairs and nine German pairs, of which four were IBD-concordant and five were IBD-discordant. Within discordant pairs, disease-associated traits were sought mainly by comparing IBD patients with their genetically identical healthy co-twins. Each individual had, on average, about 151 000 unique TCRalpha sequences and 181 000 unique TCRbeta sequences available for analysis.

Overall study outcomes, separate from this receptor: The analysis was unable to tell different T cell subtypes apart. IBD patients had lower TCRbeta repertoire diversity, measured by the inverse Simpson index, than their healthy co-twins. Repertoire similarity did not differ between concordant and discordant twins, possibly due to limited statistical power. Compared with healthy twins, IBD patients shared fewer clonotypes with other individuals, and the difference was most pronounced in patients with signs of disease activity. No single strong signal or clonotype linked to IBD turned up in the results, so the idea that one exists was not supported. Background noise and inter-individual variability may have been introduced into the repertoires by the differing immunosuppressive treatments among patients.

From each donor, a roughly 2.3 ml peripheral blood sample was collected into PAXgene tubes and stored at -80 degrees C. Without any T cell sorting, total RNA was extracted from whole blood using the PAXgene blood miRNA kit on an automated QIAcube. Peripheral blood from monozygotic twin pairs, either concordant or discordant for inflammatory bowel disease, underwent deep TCRalpha and TCRbeta repertoire profiling that used unique molecular barcoding. Smoking habits were recorded for all twin pairs, with individuals classified as current, former or never smokers. Concerning this clonotype: The target of this receptor is not known.

The method was 5' RACE. For each TCR library, around 4,000 ng of total RNA was used. For each sample, cDNA was synthesized in eight separate reactions using SMARTScribe reverse transcriptase. Unique molecular identifiers containing a 6-nucleotide sample barcode were introduced through template switching during cDNA synthesis. TCRalpha and TCRbeta cDNA was amplified by two nested PCRs of approximately 17 and 9 cycles, with bead purification after each PCR. Before amplification, the cDNA was treated with uracil DNA-glycosylase and purified using the QIAquick PCR purification kit. In the second PCR, Illumina TruSeq-compatible adapters and sample-specific barcodes were added. TapeStation and Qubit were used to check library quality and concentration, and 4 to 6 ng of each library was pooled. The pooled libraries were sequenced with 2 x 100 bp reads and custom sequencing primers on an Illumina HiSeq2500 single-index Rapid Run. As for the authors' bioinformatics: MiGEC version 1.2.6 was used for UMI-based consensus assembly to correct PCR and sequencing errors. MiXCR version 2.1.1 was used to carry out V(D)J alignment, clonotype assembly and CDR3 extraction. Gene usage, clonotype sharing and MAIT/NKT TCR abundance were normalised by analysing the top 1000, 10 000 and 20 000 clonotypes per sample. After downsampling to 27 000 UMIs, diversity was calculated as the inverse Simpson index using the vegan R package. Paired Mann-Whitney U tests on discordant twin pairs were used, with Benjamini-Hochberg multiple-testing correction. Through TCRdb reprocessing, the reads give one entry per CDR3 protein sequence; DNA is omitted. Here the V and J calls rest on TCRdb's processing, not on the authors' analysis. This sample's clone table shows a few hundred thousand distinct CDR3 sequences. 2% to 3% of the sample is taken by the ten largest.

Sequenced input: blood. This TCR was recovered from a human donor with ulcerative colitis or Crohn's disease, or a healthy co-twin of an affected twin (not recorded which).

The CDR3 protein is CASSLKQGAAGELFF. The chain employs TRBV7-8 and TRBJ2-2; without DNA, the TCRdb call of TRBD1 cannot be checked. From a lookup of the germline V gene, CDR1 and CDR2 are SGHVS and FQNEAQ. Including cysteine and phenylalanine, the CDR3 has 15 amino acids. The record lacks a DNA sequence. The CDR3 plus the reference TRBV7-8 and TRBJ2-2 genes for the other parts give the full variable domain: GAGVSQSPRYKVAKRGQDVALRCDPISGHVSLFWYQQALGQGPEFLTYFQNEAQLDKSGLPSDRFFAERPEGSVSTLKIQRTQQEDSAVYLCASSLKQGAAGELFFGEGSRLTVL.